Following are 6 T cell receptor beta chains from one sample sequenced in a study of CD4+ T cells in melanoma. TCRdb's copy holds only in-frame clones and misses some; the assay was immunoSEQ multiplex PCR. The sample shows tens of thousands of clones, roughly three quarters of them seen only once. Sequencing was carried out using tumor tissue. The receptors come from a human donor with melanoma.

This clone was detected once. J is TRBJ1-6 and V is TRBV7-9; no clear D gene. This CDR3 spans 12 amino acids. The germline V gene has CDR1 SEHNR and CDR2 FQNEAQ (reference sequence). V shed 5 bases and J shed 7 bases, with 6 bases lying between them. The CDR3 coding sequence is TGTGCCAGCAGCGTCCAAAATTCACCCCTCCACTTT. Translating gives CASSVQNSPLHF. Together with reference TRBV7-9 and TRBJ1-6, the CDR3 gives the full variable domain: DTGVSQNPRHKITKRGQNVTFRCDPISEHNRLYWYRQTLGQGPEFLTYFQNEAQLEKSRLLSDRFSAERPKGSFSTLEIQRTEQGDSAMYLCASSVQNSPLHFGNGTRLTVT.

The chain employs TRBV6-6 and TRBJ1-2; 11 positions agree with TRBD1. The V segment lost 4 bases and the J segment 2 bases; nucleotides outside the gene matches: 3. Germline-derived CDR1 and CDR2 are MNHNY and SVGAGI (reference sequence). The CDR3 contains 15 residues. This CDR3 reads CASSFGTGGNYGYTF. The CDR3 coding sequence is TGTGCCAGCAGTTTCGGGACAGGGGGGAACTATGGCTACACCTTC.

J is TRBJ2-5 and V is TRBV7-3; 11 bases map to TRBD2. V lost 5 bases and J lost 5; bases outside the gene matches: 13. Germline-derived CDR1 and CDR2 are SGHTA and FQGTGA. This CDR3 is 17 amino acids long. In DNA, the CDR3 is TGTGCCAGCAGCCCCTCGAACCTAGCGGGGGGACGGGAGACCCAGTACTTC. Translated, it gives CASSPSNLAGGRETQYF.

The chain couples TRBV29-1 to TRBJ1-2; 11 nucleotides match TRBD1. Germline CDR1 is SQVTM and CDR2 is ANQGSEA. V shed 7 bases, J shed 4 bases, and the junction held 2 bases outside the gene matches. This CDR3 has 12 amino acids. The DNA for the CDR3 is TGCAGCGCCGGGACAGGGGGCTATGGCTACACCTTC. Amino acids: CSAGTGGYGYTF.

The rearrangement uses TRBV5-1 and TRBJ2-7, with 9 bases matching TRBD1. The J segment lost 3 bases and the V segment lost 4 bases, leaving 2 bases of the junction unmatched. The CDR3 totals 13 residues. CDR1 and CDR2 (germline): SGHRS, YFSETQ. Written as DNA, the CDR3 is TGCGCCAGCAGCGGGACAGGGTTCTACGAGCAGTACTTC. This sequence encodes CASSGTGFYEQYF.

The genes are TRBV9 and TRBJ1-5; the match to TRBD1 covers 7 bases. Per germline, CDR1 SGDLS and CDR2 YYNGEE. The CDR3 spans 15 residues. The junction had 8 bases not matched to a gene; V was cut back by 3 bases and J by 5 bases. The CDR3 region is CASSAQGNVHQPQHF. The CDR3 nucleotides read TGTGCCAGCAGCGCACAGGGGAATGTACATCAGCCCCAGCATTTT. Complete variable domain (other parts from reference TRBV9 and TRBJ1-5): DSGVTQTPKHLITATGQRVTLRCSPRSGDLSVYWYQQSLDQGLQFLIQYYNGEERAKGNILERFSAQQFPDLHSELNLSSLELGDSALYFCASSAQGNVHQPQHFGDGTRLSIL.